This T cell receptor (beta chain) was captured by sequencing in a study of cytomegalovirus exposure and HLA in healthy donors. Study as a whole: Earlier findings included 90 million to 120 million unique TCR beta sequences obtained from 150 million to 200 million T cells. Overall study results and limits: When a later analysis was performed, an Asian-associated ancestry cluster reportedly had fewer N-insertions than the roughly 700-donor mean. Cytomegalovirus association was assigned to some 160 TCR beta chains. When analyzed later, a missense DCLRE1C variant was found to be linked to TCR beta V- and J-gene trimming.

The PCR had 60 Vbeta and 13 Jbeta primers. The table came from immunoSEQ multiplex PCR; TCRdb's copy has only in-frame clones and leaves some out. Here the sample spans under 200,000 clones, around 78% being singletons. Details on this clone: Its antigen is currently unknown.

This CDR3 comprises 16 residues. The germline gives CDR1 LNHNV, CDR2 YYDKDF (reference sequence). The J segment lost 7 bases and the V segment lost 3 bases, leaving 10 bases of the junction unmatched. This receptor was taken from a woman younger than 45 in good health and CMV-seropositive. The V call is TRBV15, the J call TRBJ2-1; 9 bases match TRBD1. Source material: PBMCs. Written as DNA, the CDR3 is TGTGCCACCAGCAGGAACCGGGACAGGGTCGGGAATGAGCAGTTCTTC. Protein product: CATSRNRDRVGNEQFF. Using reference TRBV15 and TRBJ2-1 for the parts outside the CDR3, the full variable domain is DAMVIQNPRYQVTQFGKPVTLSCSQTLNHNVMYWYQQKSSQAPKLLFHYYDKDFNNEADTPDNFQSRRPNTSFCFLDIRSPGLGDTAMYLCATSRNRDRVGNEQFFGPGTRLTVL.